Included here is one TCR beta chain sequence, with context. Its antigen is still unknown. These data are taken from a study of blood T cells in healthy people across ages. Study findings and constraints: Roughly linearly, TCR beta diversity per million T cells fell as age increased.

V was shortened by 4 bases and J by 5 bases, with 21 bases between the two germline ends. Per the germline V gene, CDR1 is SGHDT and CDR2 is YYEEEE. The CDR3 length is 16 residues. The use of a sample-barcoded 5' primer and a J-beta primer mix characterized a second PCR of roughly 7 to 12 cycles. The authors tagged each cDNA molecule using a template-switch adaptor with 12 random nucleotides. TCRdb independently ran MiXCR on the 5' RACE reads; one entry per CDR3 protein. Among roughly 1,800,000 distinct CDR3 sequences listed, 49% were seen once. What was sequenced was blood. The source is a woman in her 40s in good health. The chain has TRBV5-6 and TRBJ2-5; D perhaps matches TRBD1 (5 bases). The CDR3 is CASSTRTSGLVETQYF. The CDR3, as DNA: TGTGCCAGCAGCACCCGGACAAGTGGTCTGGTGGAGACCCAGTACTTC.